This TCR beta chain originates from a study of blood T cell repertoires in COVID-19. Study-wide background: PBMCs, B-cell-depleted T cells, or T cells provided the cDNA or gDNA that made up the material.

The V gene lost 2 bases and the J gene lost 0 bases, with 11 bases spanning the gap. In germline, CDR1 is SGHRS, CDR2 YFSETQ. This CDR3 has 15 residues. This table comes from immunoSEQ multiplex PCR, and its TCRdb copy is limited to in-frame clones, with some not included. The table shows around 230,000 clones, with approximately 86% occurring only once. This clonotype originated in a man between 60 and 70 years old who had recovered from COVID-19. Specimen: peripheral blood. V gene TRBV5-1 combines with J gene TRBJ1-2, with a tentative D call TRBD1 (6 bases). The CDR3 nucleotides are TGCGCCAGCAGCTTACCGACAGGCACTAACTATGGCTACACCTTC. Its translation: CASSLPTGTNYGYTF.